This T cell receptor (beta chain) was profiled in a study of blood T cell repertoires in COVID-19. The method was immunoSEQ multiplex PCR; TCRdb's version includes in-frame clones alone and lacks a portion of them. This sample has under 150,000 clones, with roughly 87% found just once. Germline CDR1 and CDR2: SGHDN and FVKESK. V dropped 2 bases and J dropped 0 bases, with 10 bases sitting between them. This CDR3 comprises 15 residues. The rearrangement uses TRBV14 and TRBJ1-1; no firm D call. The TCR was taken from an elderly man with acute or convalescent COVID-19. Sequenced input: peripheral blood. The CDR3 nucleotides are TGTGCCAGCAGCCAACAGAGGGTGGTGAACACTGAAGCTTTCTTT. Encoded protein: CASSQQRVVNTEAFF.